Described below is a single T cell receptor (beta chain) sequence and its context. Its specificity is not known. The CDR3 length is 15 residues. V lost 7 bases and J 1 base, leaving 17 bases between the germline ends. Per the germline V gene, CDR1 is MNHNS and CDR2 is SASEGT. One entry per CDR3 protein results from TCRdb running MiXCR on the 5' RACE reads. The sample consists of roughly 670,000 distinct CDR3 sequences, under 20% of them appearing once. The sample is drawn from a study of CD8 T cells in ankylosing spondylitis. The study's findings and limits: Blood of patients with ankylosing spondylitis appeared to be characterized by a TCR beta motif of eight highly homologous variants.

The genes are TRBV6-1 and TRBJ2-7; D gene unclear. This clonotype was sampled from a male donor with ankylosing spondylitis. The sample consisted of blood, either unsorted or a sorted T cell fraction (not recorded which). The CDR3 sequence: CASTPEAGPSYEQYF. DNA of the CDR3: TGTGCCAGCACCCCCGAGGCAGGACCTTCCTACGAGCAGTACTTC.